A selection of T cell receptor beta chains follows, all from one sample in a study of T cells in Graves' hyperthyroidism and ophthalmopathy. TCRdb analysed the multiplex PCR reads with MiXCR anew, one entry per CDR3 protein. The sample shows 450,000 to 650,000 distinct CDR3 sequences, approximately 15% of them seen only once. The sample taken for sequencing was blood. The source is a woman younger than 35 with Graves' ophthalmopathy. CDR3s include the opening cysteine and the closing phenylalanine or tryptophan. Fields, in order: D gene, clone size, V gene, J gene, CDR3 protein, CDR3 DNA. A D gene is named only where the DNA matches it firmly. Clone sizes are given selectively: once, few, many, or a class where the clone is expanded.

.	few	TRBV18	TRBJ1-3	CASSPLQGNSGNTIYF	TGTGCCAGCTCACCACTCCAGGGGAACTCTGGAAACACCATATATTTT
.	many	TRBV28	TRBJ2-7	CASISMDGSSYEQYF	TGTGCCAGCATCTCTATGGACGGGAGCTCCTACGAGCAGTACTTC
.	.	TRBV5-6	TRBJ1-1	CASQKRWAGDRNTEAFF	TGTGCCAGCCAGAAGAGGTGGGCCGGGGATAGGAACACTGAAGCTTTCTTT
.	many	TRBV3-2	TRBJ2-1	CASSQTDRAGGGNEQFF	TGTGCCAGCAGCCAAACCGATAGAGCGGGAGGCGGGAATGAGCAGTTCTTC
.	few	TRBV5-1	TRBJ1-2	CASSLDNLYGYTF	TGCGCCAGCAGCCTGGACAACCTCTATGGCTACACCTTC
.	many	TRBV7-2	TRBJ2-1	CASSLAVADNEQFF	TGTGCCAGCAGCTTAGCGGTGGCAGACAATGAGCAGTTCTTC
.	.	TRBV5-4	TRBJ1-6	CASSLDTSPLHF	TGTGCCAGCAGCTTGGACACCTCACCCCTCCACTTT
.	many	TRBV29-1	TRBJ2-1	CSDGSGPYNEQFF	TGCAGCGACGGTTCGGGGCCCTACAATGAGCAGTTCTTC
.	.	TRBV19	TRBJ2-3	CASRRQTSTDTQYF	TGTGCCAGTAGGCGACAGACCAGCACAGATACGCAGTATTTT
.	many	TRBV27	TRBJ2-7	CASSLSPGYEQYF	TGTGCCAGCAGTTTATCGCCGGGGTACGAGCAGTACTTC
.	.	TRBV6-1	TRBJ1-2	CASQARGPYYGYTF	TGTGCCAGCCAGGCCAGGGGTCCCTACTATGGCTACACCTTC